This TCR beta chain was captured in a study of blood T cell repertoires in COVID-19. At the level of the study: Spain, Italy and the United States supplied samples that represented acute and convalescent COVID-19. PBMCs, B-cell-depleted T cells, or T cells provided the cDNA or gDNA that made up the material.

V gave up 0 bases and J gave up 1 base, with 9 bases separating them. From germline, CDR1 is SGDLS and CDR2 YYNGEE. The CDR3 sequence is 15 residues long. Some clones are missing from TCRdb's copy, which holds only in-frame ones; the method was immunoSEQ multiplex PCR. The profile covers about 73,000 clones, with around four fifths appearing a single time and around 5% taken by the ten largest. The sequenced material came from peripheral blood. This receptor was obtained from a man aged 45 to 65 with active COVID-19. The chain links TRBV9 to TRBJ2-3, with unresolved D. The CDR3 protein is CASSVGWARTDTQYF. CDR3 in DNA: TGTGCCAGCAGCGTAGGGTGGGCCCGCACAGATACGCAGTATTTT.